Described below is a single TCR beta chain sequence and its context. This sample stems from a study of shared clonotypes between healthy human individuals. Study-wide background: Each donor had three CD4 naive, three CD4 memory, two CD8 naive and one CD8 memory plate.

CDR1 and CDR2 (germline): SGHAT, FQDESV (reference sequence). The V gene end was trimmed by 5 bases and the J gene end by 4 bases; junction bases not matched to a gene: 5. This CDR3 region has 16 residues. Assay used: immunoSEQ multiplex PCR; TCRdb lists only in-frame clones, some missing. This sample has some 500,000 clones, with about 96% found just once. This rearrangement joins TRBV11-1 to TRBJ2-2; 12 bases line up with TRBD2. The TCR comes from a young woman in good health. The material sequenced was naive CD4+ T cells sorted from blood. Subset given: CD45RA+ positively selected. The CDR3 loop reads CASSTRLAGVTGELFF. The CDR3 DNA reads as TGTGCCAGCAGCACCAGACTAGCGGGAGTCACCGGGGAGCTGTTTTTT. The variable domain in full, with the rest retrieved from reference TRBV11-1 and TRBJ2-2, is EAEVAQSPRYKITEKSQAVAFWCDPISGHATLYWYRQILGQGPELLVQFQDESVVDDSQLPKDRFSAERLKGVDSTLKIQPAELGDSAMYLCASSTRLAGVTGELFFGEGSRLTVL.